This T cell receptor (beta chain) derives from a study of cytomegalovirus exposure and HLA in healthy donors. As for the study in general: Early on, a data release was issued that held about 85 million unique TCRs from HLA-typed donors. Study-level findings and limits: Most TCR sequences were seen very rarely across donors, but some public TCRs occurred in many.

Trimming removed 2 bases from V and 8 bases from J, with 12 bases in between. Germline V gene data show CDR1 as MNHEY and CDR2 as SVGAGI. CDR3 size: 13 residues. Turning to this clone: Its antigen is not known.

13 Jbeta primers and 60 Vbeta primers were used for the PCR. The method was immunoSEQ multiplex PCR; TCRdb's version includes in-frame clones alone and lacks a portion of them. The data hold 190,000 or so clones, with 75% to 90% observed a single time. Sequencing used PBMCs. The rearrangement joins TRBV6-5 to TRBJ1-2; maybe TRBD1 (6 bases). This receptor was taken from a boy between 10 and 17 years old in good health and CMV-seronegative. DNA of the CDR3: TGTGCCAGCAGTTACACCTCAGGGGACGGCTACACCTTC. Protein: CASSYTSGDGYTF.